The present T cell receptor (beta chain) was sequenced within a study of beta chain features in type 1 diabetes. Study-level points and caveats: Moderately but significantly shorter TCRB CDR3s were found in Type 1 diabetes patients in all four CD4+ subsets.

V trimming: 4 bases; J trimming: 5 bases; junction bases outside the gene matches: 4. Per germline, CDR1 SGHTA and CDR2 FQGNSA. CDR3 size: 13 residues. Investigators reverse transcribed all isolated RNA, so they sequenced expressed TCRB transcripts. This table comes from immunoSEQ multiplex PCR, and its TCRdb copy is limited to in-frame clones, with some not included. The sample comprises 600,000 or so clones, 9.5% to 15% of which are singletons, and around 0.12% rests with the top ten. This clone was observed a few times. Its specificity is unknown. Other nucleotide sequences in the sample specify the same CDR3.

The chain is built from TRBV7-2 and TRBJ2-5; TRBD1 aligns across 7 bases. The clonotype originates from a man aged 30 to 39 with type 1 diabetes. The sample was naive CD4+ T cells from blood. The CDR3 here is CASSYRGRETQYF. Written as DNA, the CDR3 is TGTGCCAGCAGCTACAGGGGAAGGGAGACCCAGTACTTC.